This T cell receptor beta chain is from a study of regulatory T cells in long-lasting Graves disease (dated by TCRdb to the early 2020s). Regarding the research as a whole: Persistent Graves' disease was defined as persistently positive TSH receptor autoantibodies together with antithyroid drug treatment for over 5 years. Patients with persistent Graves' disease were compared with patients with newly diagnosed Graves' disease using TCR sequencing and RNA sequencing of peripheral blood. The study was registered as a clinical trial and conducted in China. TCR sequencing covered some 13 persistent and roughly 20 newly diagnosed Graves' disease patients, some 35 samples in total. On average, persistent Graves' disease patients in the clinical cohort had been on antithyroid drugs for around ten years.

CDR1 SEHNR and CDR2 FQNEAQ were looked up in the germline V gene (reference sequence). Including cysteine and phenylalanine, the CDR3 has 14 amino acids. This entry keeps only the CDR3 DNA: 42 bases, framed from base 1. Trimming leaves V shorter by 1 base and J shorter by 6 bases, with the junction holding 2 bases beyond the gene matches. Libraries were constructed by multiplex PCR. The sequencer was an Illumina HiSeq 4000. To build TCR beta libraries, CDR3 regions were amplified by Arm-PCR using iRepertoire HTBI primers. Before sequencing, the PCR products went through gel purification. In the source study's methods: Across samples, 60 to 70 TRBV and 12 to 15 TRBJ segments were identified and used for gene usage analysis of CDR3 amino acid clonotypes. Filtered high-quality paired reads were merged into contigs using COPE and FqMerger. BLAST was used to align contigs to IMGT TRBV, TRBD and TRBJ reference genes, and CDR3 was defined according to IMGT. Highly expanded clones were defined as clonotypes with a frequency above 0.1%. Shannon entropy was used to measure repertoire diversity, and the Gini coefficient was used to measure V-J evenness. Clonotypes shared by more than one individual were considered public. The raw public data were reprocessed by TCRdb itself: fastp quality trimming at Q25, MiXCR clonotype calling, in-frame beta chains only. Every entry covers one CDR3 protein and lists the most common genes and DNA from its rows. The V and J calls shown here were made by TCRdb, not taken from the authors' results. Within this sample are hundreds of thousands of distinct CDR3 sequences, with more than 20% of them counted one time only. The top ten constitute 7.8% of the sample.

This clonotype was observed a few times. The antigen it binds to is not known. No base qualities exist here, and no much larger clone lies one base off it. On the study overall, not on this receptor specifically: Sequencing and analysis were limited to the TCR beta chain. Patients with persistent disease shared more public clonotypes (around 3,000) than newly diagnosed patients did (more than 900). TRBV28, TRBJ1-2 and TRBJ2-5 were preferentially used in persistent disease, while TRBV20-1 and TRBJ2-1 were favored in newly diagnosed disease. Lower TCR Shannon entropy and fewer highly expanded clones were observed in persistent Graves' disease patients than in newly diagnosed patients, which suggested clonal expansion. Because the primary lesion, thyroid tissue, could not be accessed, the study looked at peripheral blood alone. The small sample size was acknowledged by the authors as a limitation that may reduce accuracy.

The time point label on this specimen signifies: persistent/refractory GD, antithyroid drugs over 5 years with positive TRAb. For both TCR sequencing and RNA sequencing, RNA was extracted from PBMCs in TRIzol. Graves' disease was diagnosed according to American Thyroid Association guidelines. The patients came from an endocrinology department in Xi'an, China. Each patient gave 8.5 to 9.5 milliliters of peripheral blood, collected in an EDTA anticoagulant tube. Ficoll Paque Plus density gradient separation was used to isolate PBMCs, and no further T cell sorting was done. An Agilent 2100 Bioanalyzer and agarose gel were used to check RNA quality, while a NanoDrop 2000 measured RNA concentration.

The TCR originated in a female donor with Graves disease. Recombination connected TRBV7-9 to TRBJ2-2, and 7 junctional nucleotides match TRBD2. The sample was peripheral blood mononuclear cells (PBMCs), taken when the disease was refractory, from a patient treated with antithyroid drugs. The CDR3 in this case is CASSLGDYSGELFF. The sequenced DNA is TGTGCCAGCAGCTTAGGGGACTATTCCGGGGAGCTGTTTTTT.